This T cell receptor (beta chain) was observed in a study of beta chain features in type 1 diabetes. Overall study findings and caveats: Small HLA sub-analyses could not settle whether HLA shapes TCRB rearrangement. Cells with high TCR expression could be over-represented by cDNA sequencing.

V trimming: 7 bases; J trimming: 2 bases; junction bases outside the gene matches: 7. Germline CDR1 and CDR2: MNHNY and SVGAGI (reference sequence). This CDR3 region has 15 residues. It was via CD45RO/CCR7/CD25/CD127/CD95/CD27 that CD4+ naive, central memory, regulatory and stem cell-like memory cells were sorted. Every bit of the isolated RNA underwent reverse transcription, so sequencing read expressed TCRB transcripts. Average reads for naive, central memory and regulatory T cell samples were several million. Data came from immunoSEQ multiplex PCR; TCRdb stores just in-frame clones and leaves some out. The profile covers about 250,000 clones, with roughly 15% appearing a single time and about 0.026% taken by the ten largest. This clone has just a few counts. Its specificity is unknown.

The rearrangement joins TRBV6-6 to TRBJ1-3; TRBD1 matches 8 bases. The receptor's source is a woman between 35 and 50 years old in good health. The sequencing sample was made of naive CD4+ T cells from blood. CDR3 DNA sequence: TGTGCCAGCACCCGATCGACAGGGGCTGGAAACACCATATATTTT. Translation: CASTRSTGAGNTIYF.